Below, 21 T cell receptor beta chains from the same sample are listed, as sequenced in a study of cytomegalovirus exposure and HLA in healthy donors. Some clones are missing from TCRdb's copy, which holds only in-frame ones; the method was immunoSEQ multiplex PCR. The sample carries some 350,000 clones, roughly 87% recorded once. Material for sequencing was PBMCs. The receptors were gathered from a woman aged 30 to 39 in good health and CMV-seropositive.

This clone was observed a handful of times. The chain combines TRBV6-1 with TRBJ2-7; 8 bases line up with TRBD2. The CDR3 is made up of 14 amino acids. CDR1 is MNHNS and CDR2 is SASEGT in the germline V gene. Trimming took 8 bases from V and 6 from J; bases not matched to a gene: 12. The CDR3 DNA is TGTGCCAGCGTAGGGCCGGGAGGGCCGGTCGAGCAGTACTTC. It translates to CASVGPGGPVEQYF.

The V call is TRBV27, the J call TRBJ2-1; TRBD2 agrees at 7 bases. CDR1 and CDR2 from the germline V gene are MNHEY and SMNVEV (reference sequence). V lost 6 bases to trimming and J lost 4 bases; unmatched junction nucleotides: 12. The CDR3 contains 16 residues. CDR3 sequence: CASSSSGDWGYNEQFF. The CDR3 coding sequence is TGTGCCAGCAGCTCTAGCGGCGATTGGGGATACAATGAGCAGTTCTTC.

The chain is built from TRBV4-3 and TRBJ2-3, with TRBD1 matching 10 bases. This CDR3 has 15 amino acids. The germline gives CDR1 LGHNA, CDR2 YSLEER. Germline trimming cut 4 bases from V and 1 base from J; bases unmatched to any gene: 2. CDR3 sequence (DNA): TGCGCCAGCAGCCTAGGACAGGGGGGCACAGATACGCAGTATTTT. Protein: CASSLGQGGTDTQYF.

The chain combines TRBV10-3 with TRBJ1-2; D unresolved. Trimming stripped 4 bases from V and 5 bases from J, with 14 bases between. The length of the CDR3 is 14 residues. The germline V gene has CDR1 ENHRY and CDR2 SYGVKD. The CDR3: CAISVWRDWYGYTF. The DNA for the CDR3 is TGTGCCATCAGTGTTTGGAGGGATTGGTATGGCTACACCTTC.

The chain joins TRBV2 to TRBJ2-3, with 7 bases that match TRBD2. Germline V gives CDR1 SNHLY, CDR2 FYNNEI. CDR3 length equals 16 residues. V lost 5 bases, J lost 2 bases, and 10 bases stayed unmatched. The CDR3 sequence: CASSSQAGPYTDTQYF. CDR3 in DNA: TGTGCCAGCAGTTCTCAAGCGGGACCTTACACAGATACGCAGTATTTT.

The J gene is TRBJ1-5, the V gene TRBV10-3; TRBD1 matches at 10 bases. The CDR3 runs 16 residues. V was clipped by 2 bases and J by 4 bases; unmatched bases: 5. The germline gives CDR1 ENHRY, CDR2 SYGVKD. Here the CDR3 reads CAISEGTGALNQPQHF. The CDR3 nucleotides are TGTGCCATCAGTGAGGGGACAGGGGCCCTGAATCAGCCCCAGCATTTT.

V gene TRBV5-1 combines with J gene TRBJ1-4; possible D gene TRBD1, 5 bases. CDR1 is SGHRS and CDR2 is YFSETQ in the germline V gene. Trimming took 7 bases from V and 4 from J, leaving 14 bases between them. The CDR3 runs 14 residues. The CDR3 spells CASSRDGSNEKLFF. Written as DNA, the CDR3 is TGCGCCAGCTCCCGGGACGGCAGTAATGAAAAACTGTTTTTT.

This CDR3 reads CASSLYRTGAEGLYGYTF. Written as DNA, the CDR3 is TGTGCCAGCAGTTTATACCGGACAGGGGCCGAAGGACTCTATGGCTACACCTTC. This chain links TRBV27 with TRBJ1-2, with 9 bases matching TRBD1. The CDR3 loop spans 18 amino acids. V shed 1 base and J 4 bases; nucleotides not matched to a gene: 13. The germline CDR1 and CDR2 sequences are MNHEY and SMNVEV (reference sequence).

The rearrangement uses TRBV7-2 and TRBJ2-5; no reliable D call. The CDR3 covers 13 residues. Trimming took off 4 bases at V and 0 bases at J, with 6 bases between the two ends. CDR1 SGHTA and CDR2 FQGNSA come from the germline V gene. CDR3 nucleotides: TGTGCCAGCAGCTCCCTGTACCAAGAGACCCAGTACTTC. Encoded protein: CASSSLYQETQYF.

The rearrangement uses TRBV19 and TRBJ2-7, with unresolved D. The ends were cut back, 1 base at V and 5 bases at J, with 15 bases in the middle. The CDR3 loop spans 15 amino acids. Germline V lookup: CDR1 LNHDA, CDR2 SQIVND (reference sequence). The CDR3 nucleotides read TGTGCCAGTAGTATAGGTCGAGACACCACCCACGAGCAGTACTTC. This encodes CASSIGRDTTHEQYF.

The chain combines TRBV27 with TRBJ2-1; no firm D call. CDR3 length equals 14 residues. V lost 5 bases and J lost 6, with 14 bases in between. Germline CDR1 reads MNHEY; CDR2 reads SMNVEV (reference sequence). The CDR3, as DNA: TGTGCCAGCAGTCTCCGGGCCCTCGGCAATGAGCAGTTCTTC. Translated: CASSLRALGNEQFF.

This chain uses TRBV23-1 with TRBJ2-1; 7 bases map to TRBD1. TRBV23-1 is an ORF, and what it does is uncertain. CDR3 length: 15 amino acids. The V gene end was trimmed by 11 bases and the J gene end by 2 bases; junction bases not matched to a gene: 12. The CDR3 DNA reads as TGCGCCGGACAACGGGGACAGTATCCCTACAATGAGCAGTTCTTC. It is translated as CAGQRGQYPYNEQFF.

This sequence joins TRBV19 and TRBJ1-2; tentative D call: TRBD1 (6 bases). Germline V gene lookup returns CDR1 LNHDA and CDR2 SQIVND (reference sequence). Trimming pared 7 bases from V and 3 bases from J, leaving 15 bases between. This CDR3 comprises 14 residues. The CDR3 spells CASIRTGTHYGYTF. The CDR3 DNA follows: TGTGCCAGTATAAGGACCGGGACACACTATGGCTACACCTTC.

The CDR3 sequence is CATSRAGGGAETQYF. Written as DNA, the CDR3 is TGTGCCACCAGCAGAGCCGGCGGGGGGGCTGAGACCCAGTACTTC. The chain links TRBV15 to TRBJ2-5; 9 bases line up with TRBD2. J gave up 5 bases and V 1 base, and 5 bases lay outside the gene matches. The V gene's germline CDR1 is LNHNV and CDR2 YYDKDF (reference sequence). The CDR3 totals 15 residues. Based on the CDR3 plus reference TRBV15 and TRBJ2-5, the full variable domain is DAMVIQNPRYQVTQFGKPVTLSCSQTLNHNVMYWYQQKSSQAPKLLFHYYDKDFNNEADTPDNFQSRRPNTSFCFLDIRSPGLGDTAMYLCATSRAGGGAETQYFGPGTRLLVL.

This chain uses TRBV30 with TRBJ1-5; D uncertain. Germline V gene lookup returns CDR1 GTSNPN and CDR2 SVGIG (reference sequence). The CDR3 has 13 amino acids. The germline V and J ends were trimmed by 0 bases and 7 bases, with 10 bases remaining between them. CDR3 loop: CAWSVGLSQPQHF. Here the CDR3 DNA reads TGTGCCTGGAGTGTAGGGTTATCCCAGCCCCAGCATTTT.

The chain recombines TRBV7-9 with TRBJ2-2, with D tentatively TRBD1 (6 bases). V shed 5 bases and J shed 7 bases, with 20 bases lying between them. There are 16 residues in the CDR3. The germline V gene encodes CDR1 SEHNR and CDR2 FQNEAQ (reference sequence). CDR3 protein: CASSPLLTGAHGELFF. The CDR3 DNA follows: TGTGCCAGCAGCCCTCTATTGACAGGAGCCCACGGGGAGCTGTTTTTT.

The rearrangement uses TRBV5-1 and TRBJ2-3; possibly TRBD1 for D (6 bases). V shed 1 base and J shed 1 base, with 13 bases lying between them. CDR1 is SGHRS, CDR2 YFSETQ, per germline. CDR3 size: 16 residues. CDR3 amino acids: CASSLRPGEGTDTQYF. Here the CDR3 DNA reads TGCGCCAGCAGCTTGAGGCCAGGGGAAGGCACAGATACGCAGTATTTT.

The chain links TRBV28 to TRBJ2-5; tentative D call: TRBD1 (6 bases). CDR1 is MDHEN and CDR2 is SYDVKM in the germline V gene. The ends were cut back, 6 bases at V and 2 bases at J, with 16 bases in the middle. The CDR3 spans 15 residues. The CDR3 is CASSPPMDRQETQYF. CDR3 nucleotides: TGTGCCAGCAGCCCCCCCATGGACAGACAAGAGACCCAGTACTTC.

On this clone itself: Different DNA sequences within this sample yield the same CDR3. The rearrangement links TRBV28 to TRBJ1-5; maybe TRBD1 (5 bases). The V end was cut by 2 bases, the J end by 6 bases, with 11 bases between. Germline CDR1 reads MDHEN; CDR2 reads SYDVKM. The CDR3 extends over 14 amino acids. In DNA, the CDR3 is TGTGCCAGCAGTTTACCGGGGGGGGGTCAGCCCCAGCATTTT. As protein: CASSLPGGGQPQHF.

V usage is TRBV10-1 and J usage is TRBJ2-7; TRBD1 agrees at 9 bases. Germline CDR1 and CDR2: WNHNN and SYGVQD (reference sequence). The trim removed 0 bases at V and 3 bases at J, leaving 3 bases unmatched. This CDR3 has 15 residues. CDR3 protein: CASSESRDRVYEQYF. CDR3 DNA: TGCGCCAGCAGTGAGTCGCGGGACAGGGTCTACGAGCAGTACTTC.

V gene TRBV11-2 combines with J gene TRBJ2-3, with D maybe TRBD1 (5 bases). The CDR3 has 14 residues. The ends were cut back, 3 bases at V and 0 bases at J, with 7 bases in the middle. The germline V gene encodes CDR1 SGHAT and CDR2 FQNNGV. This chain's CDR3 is CASSLRQSTDTQYF. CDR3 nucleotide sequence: TGTGCCAGCAGCTTGAGACAGAGCACAGATACGCAGTATTTT.